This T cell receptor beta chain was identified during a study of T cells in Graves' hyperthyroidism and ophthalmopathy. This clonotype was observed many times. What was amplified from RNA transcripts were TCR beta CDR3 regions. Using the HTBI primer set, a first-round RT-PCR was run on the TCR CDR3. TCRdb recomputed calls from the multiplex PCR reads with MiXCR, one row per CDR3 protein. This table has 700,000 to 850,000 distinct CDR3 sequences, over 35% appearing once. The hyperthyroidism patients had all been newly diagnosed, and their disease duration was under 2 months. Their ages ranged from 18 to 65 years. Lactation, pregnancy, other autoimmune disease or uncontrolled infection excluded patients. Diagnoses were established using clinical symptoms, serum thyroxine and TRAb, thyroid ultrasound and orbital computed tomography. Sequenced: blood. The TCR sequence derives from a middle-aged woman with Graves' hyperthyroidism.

CDR3 coding DNA: TGTGCCAGCAGCCCGCTAGCGGGGGGGCGGAGGGAGCAGTACTTC. As protein: CASSPLAGGRREQYF. V is TRBV7-9 and J is TRBJ2-7; 12 nucleotides agree with TRBD2. V was pared by 5 bases and J by 7 bases, with 9 bases of the junction left unmatched. Germline-derived CDR1 and CDR2 are SEHNR and FQNEAQ (reference sequence). The CDR3 length is 15 residues.